The text below deals with one TCR beta chain. It has no known antigen specificity. Base-call qualities are not available, and no considerably larger clone is one nucleotide away. This specimen comes from a study of cytomegalovirus exposure and HLA in healthy donors (dated by TCRdb to about 2017). Some background on the complete study: According to a later analysis, the roughly 120 validation repertoires were produced on the same platform as the 666 repertoires of the first cohort. The study aimed to test whether cataloging public T cell receptors could reveal signatures of past pathogen exposure. A separate validation cohort of roughly 120 different subjects was used in addition to the 666-subject first cohort. High-throughput TCR immunosequencing, statistical association of individual TCRs with disease status, and machine learning were combined to predict cytomegalovirus infection status. The investigation overall reported the following: In a later analysis, TCRs clustered in the first cohort were found to also tend to co-occur in the approximately 120 validation repertoires, with around 94% of cluster scores above 0. It was suggested by the authors that the approach could potentially be generalized to other disease states and immunological phenotypes. A later analysis lacked HLA typing for the validation cohort, so it scored co-occurrence in that cohort across all 120 or so repertoires. The study gave a list of 150 to 200 TCR beta chains associated with cytomegalovirus. The classifier was reported to diagnose cytomegalovirus status with high specificity and sensitivity in both the original cohort and the validation cohort. Most TCR sequences were seen in very few donors, while some public TCRs were found in many individuals. Three of the identified cytomegalovirus-associated TCR beta chains were confirmed in vitro to be specific for cytomegalovirus antigens.

Receptor libraries were prepared by the immunoSEQ multiplex PCR assay. Per the source publication's procedure: A statistical classification framework was developed to diagnose cytomegalovirus status using the catalog of TCR beta chain sequences. TCRdb limited this immuneACCESS table to in-frame rearrangements with V and J called. A share of clones is missing; checked studies link under half to unresolved V genes, and the rest is unexplained. The V and J calls and the clone size are those of that table, but D and trimming were determined from the DNA. This sample gives fewer than 200,000 clones in total; about 85% of them show up just once. The ten biggest clones cover 16% of the sample. Separate from the roughly 700-subject first cohort, the validation cohort of roughly 110 subjects was the group to which the donors belonged. The source material was PBMCs. The sequence came from a man aged 18-30 years in good health and CMV-seropositive.

The sequence in DNA is TGTGCCAGCACTGAGACAGCTGGGGTCTCCTACGAGCAGTACTTC. This translates into CASTETAGVSYEQYF. Recombination linked TRBV2 to TRBJ2-7; TRBD1 is a possible D gene, resting on 5 matching bases. Cut back by 7 bases and 0 bases, the V and J ends lie 16 bases apart. The CDR1 and CDR2 encoded by the germline V gene are SNHLY and FYNNEI. The CDR3, cysteine through phenylalanine, is 15 amino acids long. The sequence is cut down to CDR3 DNA, 45 bases in frame from base 1.